This TCR beta chain was captured by sequencing in a study of blood T cell repertoires in COVID-19. Across the study: The analysed material was cDNA or gDNA that came from T cells, B-cell-depleted T cells, or PBMCs.

The study counted Cohort 3 donors as recovered given two negative PCRs, clearance, or symptom resolution. CDR3 length: 13 residues. The germline V and J ends were trimmed by 5 bases and 1 base, with 9 bases remaining between them. In germline, CDR1 is SGDLS, CDR2 YYNGEE. The data were produced by immunoSEQ multiplex PCR, yet TCRdb's version contains in-frame clones alone and is incomplete. The sample yields almost 400,000 clones, roughly 86% seen once. Material: PBMCs or T cells enriched from blood (not recorded which). The rearrangement uses TRBV9 and TRBJ1-1, with D hard to call. This TCR was sampled from a woman in her thirties who had recovered from COVID-19. DNA for the CDR3: TGTGCCAGCAGAGCCGCCGGGAACACTGAAGCTTTCTTT. Translated, it gives CASRAAGNTEAFF.